The sequence of this T cell receptor (beta chain) was determined in a study of shared T cell receptors in the human thymus. TCRdb's table, derived via immunoSEQ multiplex PCR, lists solely in-frame clones and lacks some. The sample contains roughly 550,000 clones, 78% of which appear only once. V was shortened by 3 bases and J by 6 bases, with 13 bases between the two germline ends. The CDR3 runs 14 residues. The V gene's germline CDR1 is MNHEY and CDR2 SMNVEV (reference sequence). These same data were also listed under a study on human thymus T cells. That report adds: Among the donors, all were healthy Finnish infants having corrective surgery for congenital heart defects. An apparent bias in V and J gene usage was seen in thymic and blood repertoires. Thymic repertoires from unrelated individuals overlapped highly, related research reported.

The receptor was isolated from a boy less than two years old with a congenital heart defect. The J gene is TRBJ2-3, the V gene TRBV27; D possibly corresponds to TRBD2 (5 bases). The sequenced sample was thymocytes. The CDR3 nucleotides read TGTGCCAGCAGTTTGACTAAAAAAATTGATACGCAGTATTTT. As protein: CASSLTKKIDTQYF.